The subject of this entry is one T cell receptor (beta chain). No antigen is known for it. Looked up from germline, CDR1 is LGHNA and CDR2 is YNFKEQ. Trimming cost V 1 base and J 0 bases, with 13 bases left between them. The CDR3 contains 17 residues. This record comes from a study of cytomegalovirus exposure and HLA in healthy donors. In the study overall: Caucasian-associated ancestry cluster membership applied to about four fifths of several hundred genotyped donors. Regarding the study as a whole: One later analysis reportedly identified an Asian-associated ancestry cluster that showed fewer N-insertions than the approximately 710-donor mean.

Vbeta (60) and Jbeta (13) primers were used in the PCR. Data came from immunoSEQ multiplex PCR; TCRdb stores just in-frame clones and leaves some out. The sample contains around 160,000 clones, approximately 79% of which appear only once. Material: PBMCs. This TCR was recovered from a human donor in good health. The chain has TRBV4-2 and TRBJ2-4, with a tentative D call TRBD2 (6 bases). The CDR3 spells CASSQGSPGVAKNIQYF. The CDR3 bases are TGTGCCAGCAGCCAAGGGAGTCCGGGGGTAGCCAAAAACATTCAGTACTTC.